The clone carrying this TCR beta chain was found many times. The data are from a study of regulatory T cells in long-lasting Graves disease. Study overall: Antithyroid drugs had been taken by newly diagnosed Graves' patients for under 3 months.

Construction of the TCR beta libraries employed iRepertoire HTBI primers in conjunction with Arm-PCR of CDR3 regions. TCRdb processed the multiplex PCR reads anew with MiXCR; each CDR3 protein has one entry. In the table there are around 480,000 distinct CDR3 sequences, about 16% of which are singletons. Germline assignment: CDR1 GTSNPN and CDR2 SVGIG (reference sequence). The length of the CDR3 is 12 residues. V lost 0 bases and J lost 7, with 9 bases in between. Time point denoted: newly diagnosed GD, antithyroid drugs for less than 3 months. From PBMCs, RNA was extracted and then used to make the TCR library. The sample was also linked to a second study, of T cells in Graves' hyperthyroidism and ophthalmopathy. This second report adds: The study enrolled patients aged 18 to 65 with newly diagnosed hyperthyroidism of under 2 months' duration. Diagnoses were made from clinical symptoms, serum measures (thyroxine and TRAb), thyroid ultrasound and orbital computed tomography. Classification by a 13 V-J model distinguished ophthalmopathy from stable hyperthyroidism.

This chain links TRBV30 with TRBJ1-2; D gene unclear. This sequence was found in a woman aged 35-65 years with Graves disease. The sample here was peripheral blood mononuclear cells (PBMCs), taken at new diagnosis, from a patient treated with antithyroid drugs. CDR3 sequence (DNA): TGTGCCTGGAGTGTAGGTCCGCCTGGCTACACCTTC. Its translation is CAWSVGPPGYTF.